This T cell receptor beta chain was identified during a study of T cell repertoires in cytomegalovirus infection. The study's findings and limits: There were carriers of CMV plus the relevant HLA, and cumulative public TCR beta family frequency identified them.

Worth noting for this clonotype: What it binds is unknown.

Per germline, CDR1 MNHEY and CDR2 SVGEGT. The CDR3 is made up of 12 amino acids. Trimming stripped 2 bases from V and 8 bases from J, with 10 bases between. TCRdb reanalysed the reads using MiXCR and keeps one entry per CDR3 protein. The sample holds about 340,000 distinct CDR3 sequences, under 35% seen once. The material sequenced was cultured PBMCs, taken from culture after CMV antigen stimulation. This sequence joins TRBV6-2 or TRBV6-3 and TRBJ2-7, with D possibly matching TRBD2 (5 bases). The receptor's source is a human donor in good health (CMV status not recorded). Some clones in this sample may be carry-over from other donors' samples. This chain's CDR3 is CASSYAEGQQYF. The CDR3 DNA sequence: TGTGCCAGCAGTTACGCCGAGGGCCAGCAGTACTTC.